The 24 T cell receptor beta chains listed next were all sequenced from one sample in a study of human T cells and chemical hapten exposure. A single record per CDR3 protein comes from TCRdb applying MiXCR to the RACE reads. Of under 200,000 distinct CDR3 sequences listed, approximately 15% are singletons. Time point defined: patch test 1, 2 weeks after DPC sensitization. The treatment here: therapeutic diphenylcyclopropenone sensitization with weekly scalp DPC. The material was whole blood, obtained in connection with sensitization to the hapten diphenylcyclopropenone (DPC). All receptors come from a woman aged 25 to 39 with alopecia areata. Some clones in this sample may be carry-over from other donors' samples.

The chain combines TRBV30 with TRBJ2-6, with a weak D call TRBD2 (6 bases). This CDR3 has 18 residues. Germline V CDR1 and CDR2: GTSNPN, SVGIG (reference sequence). The germline V and J ends were trimmed by 8 bases and 1 base, with 24 bases remaining between them. The CDR3 protein is CAQGGHLAGLSGANVLTF. CDR3 coding DNA: TGTGCCCAGGGAGGACACCTGGCAGGGCTGTCTGGGGCCAACGTCCTGACTTTC.

This clonotype was counted only a few times. CDR3 in amino acids: CASSVTGARETQYF. The CDR3 DNA follows: TGTGCCAGCAGTGTAACAGGGGCTCGGGAGACCCAGTACTTC. The V gene is TRBV6-1, the J gene TRBJ2-5; 7 bases agree with TRBD1. The CDR3 sequence is 14 residues long. Trimming removed 4 bases from V and 5 bases from J; junction bases left unmatched: 7. Germline values: CDR1 MNHNS, CDR2 SASEGT.

This chain links TRBV28 with TRBJ1-1; tentatively, D is TRBD1 (5 bases). V was trimmed by 6 bases and J by 1 base, leaving 12 bases between them. This CDR3 spans 14 amino acids. CDR1 and CDR2 from the germline V gene are MDHEN and SYDVKM. The CDR3 bases are TGTGCCAGCAGCTCGACAGACAAGAACACTGAAGCTTTCTTT. Protein sequence: CASSSTDKNTEAFF.

The V call is TRBV12-5, the J call TRBJ1-1, with D hard to call. The CDR3 is 14 amino acids. Between the trimmed V and J ends, which lost 7 bases and 2 bases, there was a span of 14 bases. Germline CDR1 LGHNT, CDR2 FRNRAP. CDR3 region: CASVDYPTNTEAFF. The CDR3, as DNA: TGTGCTAGTGTCGATTACCCCACCAACACTGAAGCTTTCTTT.

To note about this clonotype: With a much larger clone just one base away, this may be a read error. The gene calls are TRBV7-9 and TRBJ1-2; TRBD1 matches 7 bases. Germline V gives CDR1 SEHNR, CDR2 FQNEAQ (reference sequence). The CDR3 is 13 amino acids. V was clipped by 6 bases and J by 3 bases; unmatched bases: 4. In DNA, the CDR3 is TGTGCCAGCAGGACGACAGGGCACTATGGCTACACCTTC. Translating it yields CASRTTGHYGYTF.

This clonotype was detected only a few times. The chain has TRBV5-1 and TRBJ2-7, with D perhaps matching TRBD1 (6 bases). Germline V lookup: CDR1 SGHRS, CDR2 YFSETQ. This CDR3 spans 12 amino acids. V was shortened by 5 bases and J by 5 bases, with 11 bases between the two germline ends. The CDR3 reads CASSSSGDEQYF. Here the CDR3 DNA reads TGCGCCAGCAGTTCGTCAGGGGACGAGCAGTACTTC.

This clonotype appeared many times. J is TRBJ1-1 and V is TRBV6-6, with no clear D. Germline-derived CDR1 and CDR2 are MNHNY and SVGAGI (reference sequence). Trimming removed 8 bases at V and 1 base at J, with 11 bases between. The CDR3 loop spans 13 amino acids. The CDR3 region is CASAQIKNTEAFF. DNA for the CDR3: TGTGCCAGCGCCCAAATAAAGAACACTGAAGCTTTCTTT.

The V gene is TRBV18, the J gene TRBJ2-1; 11 nucleotides agree with TRBD1. The V segment lost 1 base and the J segment 1 base; nucleotides outside the gene matches: 9. CDR3 size: 19 residues. Germline V gene sequence: CDR1 KGHSH, CDR2 LQKENI. This CDR3 is CASSPLGQGASPSYNEQFF. For the CDR3, the DNA is TGTGCCAGCTCACCACTCGGACAGGGGGCGAGCCCTTCCTACAATGAGCAGTTCTTC.

There are a few counts of this clonotype. This sequence joins TRBV10-3 and TRBJ2-7; no definite D call. V shed 0 bases and J shed 2 bases, with 8 bases lying between them. In germline, CDR1 is ENHRY, CDR2 SYGVKD. This CDR3 spans 14 amino acids. The CDR3 is CAISESGKPYEQYF. The CDR3, as DNA: TGTGCCATCAGTGAGTCGGGGAAGCCCTACGAGCAGTACTTC.

The chain employs TRBV27 and TRBJ1-6; 12 positions agree with TRBD1. V lost 5 bases, J lost 9 bases, and 5 bases stayed unmatched. In germline, CDR1 is MNHEY, CDR2 SMNVEV (reference sequence). This CDR3 contains 15 residues. CDR3 loop: CASSPGQGAGSPLHF. Here the CDR3 DNA reads TGTGCCAGCAGTCCGGGACAGGGGGCTGGTTCACCCCTCCACTTT.

This clonotype was seen just once. The V and J genes are TRBV6-1 and TRBJ2-5, with 7 bases fitting TRBD1. Germline values: CDR1 MNHNS, CDR2 SASEGT. The CDR3 consists of 14 residues. V lost 8 bases and J lost 5; bases outside the gene matches: 11. The CDR3 here is CASQTLTGRETQYF. In DNA, the CDR3 is TGTGCCAGCCAGACCTTGACAGGGCGGGAGACCCAGTACTTC.

The V and J genes are TRBV28 and TRBJ1-1; D is unclear. The CDR3 length is 12 residues. Germline assignment: CDR1 MDHEN and CDR2 SYDVKM. Trimming took 4 bases from V and 6 from J, leaving 9 bases between them. CDR3 residues: CASSSTRPEAFF. DNA for the CDR3: TGTGCCAGCAGTTCTACCCGACCTGAAGCTTTCTTT.

This clonotype was recorded a few times. This CDR3 is CASSLEGRDYGYTF. In DNA form, the CDR3 reads TGCGCCAGCAGCTTGGAAGGACGGGACTATGGCTACACCTTC. The V gene is TRBV5-1, the J gene TRBJ1-2; unclear D gene. The CDR3 runs 14 residues. Germline V gene sequence: CDR1 SGHRS, CDR2 YFSETQ. The germline V and J ends were trimmed by 0 bases and 3 bases, with 9 bases remaining between them.

This clonotype has just a few counts. This rearrangement joins TRBV6-2 or TRBV6-3 to TRBJ1-3; TRBD1 might be the D (5 bases). V lost 4 bases and J lost 0, with 13 bases in between. Germline V gene data show CDR1 as MNHEY and CDR2 as SVGEGT. The CDR3 contains 16 residues. The CDR3 nucleotides are TGTGCCAGCAGTTGGTCGGCAGGGAGCTCTGGAAACACCATATATTTT. As protein: CASSWSAGSSGNTIYF.

As concerns this clonotype: At one end, the junction sequence differs from germline, possibly due to a read error. The rearrangement uses TRBV5-1 and TRBJ2-5, with D perhaps being TRBD1 or TRBD2 (6 bases each). The germline V gene has CDR1 SGHRS and CDR2 YFSETQ. The CDR3 has 15 residues. The CDR3 sequence: CASSQGDRREETLYF. For the CDR3, the DNA is TGCGCCAGCAGCCAAGGAGACAGGCGGGAAGAGACCCTGTACTTC.

The chain uses TRBV10-3 and TRBJ2-7; no reliable D call. Germline V lookup: CDR1 ENHRY, CDR2 SYGVKD. The CDR3 sequence is 12 residues long. V dropped 1 base and J dropped 1 base, with 2 bases sitting between them. The CDR3 region is CAISEWSYEQYF. CDR3 sequence (DNA): TGTGCCATCAGTGAGTGGTCCTACGAGCAGTACTTC.

The V and J genes are TRBV5-1 and TRBJ1-1, with unresolved D. The CDR3 is made up of 13 amino acids. Between the trimmed V and J ends, which lost 5 bases and 1 base, there was a span of 9 bases. The germline gives CDR1 SGHRS, CDR2 YFSETQ. The chain's CDR3 is CASRVEWNTEAFF. The CDR3 DNA follows: TGCGCCAGCAGGGTTGAGTGGAACACTGAAGCTTTCTTT.

V is TRBV27 and J is TRBJ2-2; the D is unclear. Per germline, CDR1 MNHEY and CDR2 SMNVEV (reference sequence). V lost 3 bases, J lost 4 bases, and 6 bases lay in between. This CDR3 comprises 13 residues. CDR3 nucleotides: TGTGCCAGCAGTTTTAGCAGCACCGGGGAGCTGTTTTTT. Its protein is CASSFSSTGELFF.

This clonotype was found a few times. The chain uses TRBV2 and TRBJ2-5, with a possible D match to TRBD2 (5 bases). Germline values: CDR1 SNHLY, CDR2 FYNNEI. Trimming shortened V by 6 bases and J by 5 bases, and 16 bases separated the two germline ends. The CDR3 sequence is 14 residues long. The CDR3 sequence is CASRGLPVAETQYF. In DNA, the CDR3 is TGTGCCAGCAGAGGACTGCCGGTCGCGGAGACCCAGTACTTC.

The rearrangement uses TRBV2 and TRBJ1-6; D may be TRBD1 (5 bases). Trimming cost V 3 bases and J 0 bases, with 21 bases left between them. The CDR3 spans 20 residues. Germline assignment: CDR1 SNHLY and CDR2 FYNNEI. CDR3: CASSEWVGGKRSSYNSPLHF. CDR3 coding DNA: TGTGCCAGCAGTGAGTGGGTCGGGGGAAAAAGGAGCTCCTATAATTCACCCCTCCACTTT.

The chain uses TRBV5-4 and TRBJ2-5; a possible D gene is TRBD1 (6 bases). The CDR3 covers 15 residues. CDR1 is SGHNT and CDR2 is YYREEE in the germline V gene (reference sequence). Trimming stripped 4 bases from V and 3 bases from J, with 16 bases between. The DNA for the CDR3 is TGTGCCAGCAGCCCCGGGTGGGGGCTAGAAGAGACCCAGTACTTC. It is translated as CASSPGWGLEETQYF.

The sample holds many counts of this clonotype. CDR3 sequence reads: CASSLPSGGDGNTIYF. CDR3 bases: TGTGCCAGCAGCCTCCCCTCAGGGGGAGATGGAAACACCATATATTTT. The rearrangement links TRBV13 to TRBJ1-3; the match to TRBD1 covers 7 bases. V lost 5 bases and J lost 3; bases outside the gene matches: 10. The length of the CDR3 is 16 residues. Germline lookup yields CDR1 PRHDT and CDR2 FYEKMQ (reference sequence).

The chain is built from TRBV10-3 and TRBJ2-6; weak D call: TRBD1 (5 bases). CDR1 ENHRY and CDR2 SYGVKD come from the germline V gene. The CDR3 covers 14 residues. The V end lost 9 bases, the J end lost 4 bases, and 13 bases lay between the germline ends. CDR3 bases: TGTGCCATTACACAGGTGGCAGGGGCCAACGTCCTGACTTTC. This encodes CAITQVAGANVLTF.

The gene calls are TRBV5-6 and TRBJ2-3; D is tentatively TRBD1 or TRBD2 (6 bases each). This CDR3 region has 14 residues. CDR1 and CDR2 (germline): SGHDT, YYEEEE. Trimming shortened V by 1 base and J by 4 bases, and 10 bases separated the two germline ends. CDR3 amino acids: CASSLPGASDTQYF. Here the CDR3 DNA reads TGTGCCAGCAGCTTGCCGGGGGCCTCAGATACGCAGTATTTT.